The rows below give T cell receptor beta chains drawn from one sample of a study of T-cell reconstitution after alpha-beta-depleted transplantation in children. TCRdb used MiXCR to reprocess the PCR reads, holding one entry per CDR3 protein. The sample includes some 550,000 distinct CDR3 sequences, more than 20% of them seen just once. The source was PBMCs, mostly from graft donor cells, collected 360 days after TCRalphabeta/CD19-depleted stem cell transplant. These TCRs come from a boy less than two years old who had a stem cell transplant for acute myeloid leukemia, so the T cells may come from the graft donor. Each CDR3 is given with its conserved first and last residue.

v_call cdr3_aa
TRBV2 CASSEARTENEKLFF
TRBV5-5 CASSLGWNIQYF
TRBV20-1 CCARDDGTSGGVSPGELFF
TRBV12-3/TRBV12-4 CASSPGLYPEAFF
TRBV6-5 CASSYVPTRRGGLDTQYF
TRBV4-2 CASSPREALSTDTQYF
TRBV6-2/TRBV6-3 CASSYELSRDRAYEQYF
TRBV7-9 CASSTANSGVADTQYF
TRBV20-1 CSARGTGFWGAFF
TRBV7-9 CASSFHPGGLGTPEQFF
TRBV27 CASSFTGGDYGYTF
TRBV29-1 CSVEGSQGGDEQFF
TRBV6-5 CASSYRVQGEDNEQFF
TRBV28 CASSLTTWETQYF
TRBV29-1 CSVTGESGELFF
TRBV15 CATSRDLGGFGFTGELFF
TRBV11-3 CASSLDGRAGSSEQFF
TRBV27 CASSISGQLDNEQFF
TRBV24-1 CATSEWTSGGTDTQYF
TRBV12-3/TRBV12-4 CASSRGQQYF
TRBV5-1 CASSLEGNLQYF
TRBV29-1 CSVVLGQLKNIQYF
TRBV29-1 CGVEGGQETQYF
TRBV20-1 CSAREGLNPSHGYTF
TRBV6-1 CATRRVPRDTQYF
TRBV20-1 CSARVSGELGEAYNEQFF
TRBV20-1 CSAPTWSGQGLTDTQYF
TRBV12-3/TRBV12-4 CASSLTPPADTQYF
TRBV20-1 CSARDRWRSQTQYF
TRBV20-1 CSATRDRGQGGQYF
TRBV28 CASSLWIRDRGEETQYF
TRBV20-1 CSARSTSLGAEAFF
TRBV4-3 CASSQEDYGYTF
TRBV15 CATSGLFTTGKETQYF
TRBV12-3/TRBV12-4 CASSTRRPNQPQHF
TRBV6-1 CASSEAGQGSGYTF
TRBV5-1 CASSLVGGGGSYNEQFF
TRBV4-2 CASSPGGQGSYEQYF
TRBV27 CASSLVRTTRDTGELFF
TRBV20-1 CSARAQETSNQPQHF
TRBV24-1 CATSVTGGHNEQFF
TRBV19 CASSKWGQGEYQPQHF
TRBV10-3 CAISESSPGLETQYF
TRBV10-3 CAISELHGQELFF
TRBV20-1 CSAIGQDRGRPDTQYF
TRBV15 CATSRDGRPETQYF
TRBV7-8 CASSLGPRQYQETQYF